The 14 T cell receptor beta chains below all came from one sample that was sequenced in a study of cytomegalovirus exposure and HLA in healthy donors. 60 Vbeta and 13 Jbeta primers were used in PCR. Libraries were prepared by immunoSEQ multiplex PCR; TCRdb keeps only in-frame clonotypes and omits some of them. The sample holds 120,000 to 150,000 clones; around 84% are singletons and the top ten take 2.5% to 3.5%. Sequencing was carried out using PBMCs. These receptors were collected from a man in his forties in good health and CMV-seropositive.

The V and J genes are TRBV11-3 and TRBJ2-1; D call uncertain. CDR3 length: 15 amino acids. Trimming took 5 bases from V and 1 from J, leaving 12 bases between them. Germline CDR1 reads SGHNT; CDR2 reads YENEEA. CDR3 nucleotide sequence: TGTGCCAGCAGCCCCCGGCGGCAGTCCTACAATGAGCAGTTCTTC. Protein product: CASSPRRQSYNEQFF.

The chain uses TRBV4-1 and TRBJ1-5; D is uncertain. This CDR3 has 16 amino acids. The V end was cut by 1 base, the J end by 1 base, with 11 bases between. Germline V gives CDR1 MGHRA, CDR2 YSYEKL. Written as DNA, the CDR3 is TGCGCCAGCAGCCAAGGGTCCGTGAGAAGCAATCAGCCCCAGCATTTT. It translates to CASSQGSVRSNQPQHF.

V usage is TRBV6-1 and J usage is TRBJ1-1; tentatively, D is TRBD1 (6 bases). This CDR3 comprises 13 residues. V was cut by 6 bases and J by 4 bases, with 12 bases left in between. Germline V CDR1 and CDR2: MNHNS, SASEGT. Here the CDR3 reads CASRVQGSTEAFF. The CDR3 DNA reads TGTGCCAGCAGAGTACAGGGATCCACTGAAGCTTTCTTT.

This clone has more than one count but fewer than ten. The CDR3 DNA follows: TGTGCCAGCTCCCCAGCGGGAGTATTCAATGAGCAGTTCTTC. Residues: CASSPAGVFNEQFF. V usage is TRBV7-2 and J usage is TRBJ2-1; 8 bases are a match to TRBD2. This CDR3 is built from 14 residues. V trimming: 8 bases; J trimming: 6 bases; junction bases outside the gene matches: 9. Germline CDR1 is SGHTA and CDR2 is FQGNSA. The whole variable domain, remainder taken from reference TRBV7-2 and TRBJ2-1, is GAGVSQSPSNKVTEKGKDVELRCDPISGHTALYWYRQSLGQGLEFLIYFQGNSAPDKSGLPSDRFSAERTGGSVSTLTIQRTQQEDSAVYLCASSPAGVFNEQFFGPGTRLTVL.

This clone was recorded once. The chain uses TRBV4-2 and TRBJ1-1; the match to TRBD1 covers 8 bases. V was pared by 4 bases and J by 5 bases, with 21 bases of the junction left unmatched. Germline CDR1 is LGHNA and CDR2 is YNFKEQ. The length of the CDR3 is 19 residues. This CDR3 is CASSRQSGGLTVSLTEAFF. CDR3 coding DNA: TGTGCCAGCAGCCGCCAATCAGGGGGCTTGACTGTTTCTTTGACTGAAGCTTTCTTT.

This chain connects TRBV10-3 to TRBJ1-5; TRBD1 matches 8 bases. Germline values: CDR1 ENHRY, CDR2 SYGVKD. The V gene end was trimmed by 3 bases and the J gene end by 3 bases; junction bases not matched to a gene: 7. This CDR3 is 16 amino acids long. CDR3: CAISDHLGQVNQPQHF. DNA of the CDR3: TGTGCCATCAGTGACCACCTGGGACAGGTCAATCAGCCCCAGCATTTT.

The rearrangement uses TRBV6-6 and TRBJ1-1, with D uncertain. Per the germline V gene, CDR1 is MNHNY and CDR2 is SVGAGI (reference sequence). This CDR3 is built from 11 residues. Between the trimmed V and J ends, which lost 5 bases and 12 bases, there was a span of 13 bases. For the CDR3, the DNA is TGTGCCAGCAGTGGGGAGGAACAAACTTTCTTT. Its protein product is CASSGEEQTFF.

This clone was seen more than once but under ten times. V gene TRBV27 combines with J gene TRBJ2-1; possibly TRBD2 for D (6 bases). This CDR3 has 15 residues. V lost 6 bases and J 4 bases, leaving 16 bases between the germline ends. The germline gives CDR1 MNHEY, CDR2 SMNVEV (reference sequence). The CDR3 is CASRASGQPYNEQFF. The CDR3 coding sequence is TGTGCCAGCAGGGCAAGCGGGCAGCCTTACAATGAGCAGTTCTTC.

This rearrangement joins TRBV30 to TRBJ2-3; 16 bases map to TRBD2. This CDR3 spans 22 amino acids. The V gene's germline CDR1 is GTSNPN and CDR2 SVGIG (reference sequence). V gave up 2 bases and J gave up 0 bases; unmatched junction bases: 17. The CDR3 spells CAWSKTGVMGLAGGRSTDTQYF. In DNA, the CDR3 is TGTGCCTGGAGTAAAACAGGGGTAATGGGACTAGCGGGAGGGAGAAGCACAGATACGCAGTATTTT.

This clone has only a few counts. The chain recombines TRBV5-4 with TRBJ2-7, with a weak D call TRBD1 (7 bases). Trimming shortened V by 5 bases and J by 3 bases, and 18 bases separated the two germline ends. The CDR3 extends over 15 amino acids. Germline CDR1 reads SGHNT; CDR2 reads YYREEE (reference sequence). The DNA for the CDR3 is TGTGCCAGCAGTTATATCGACAGGGAGGACTACGAGCAGTACTTC. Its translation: CASSYIDREDYEQYF.

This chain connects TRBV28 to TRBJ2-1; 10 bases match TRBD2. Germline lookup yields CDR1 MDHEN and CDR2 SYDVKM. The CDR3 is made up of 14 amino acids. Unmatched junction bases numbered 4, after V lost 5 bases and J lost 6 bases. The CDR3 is CASSPSGSSNEQFF. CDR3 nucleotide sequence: TGTGCCAGCAGTCCTAGCGGGAGCTCCAATGAGCAGTTCTTC.

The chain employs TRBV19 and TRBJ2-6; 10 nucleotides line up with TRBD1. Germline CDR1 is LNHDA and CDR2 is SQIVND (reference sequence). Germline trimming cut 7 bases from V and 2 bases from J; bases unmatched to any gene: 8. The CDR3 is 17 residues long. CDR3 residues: CASTAGQGIPGANVLTF. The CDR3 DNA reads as TGTGCCAGTACCGCGGGACAGGGGATCCCTGGGGCCAACGTCCTGACTTTC. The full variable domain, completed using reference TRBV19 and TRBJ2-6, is DGGITQSPKYLFRKEGQNVTLSCEQNLNHDAMYWYRQDPGQGLRLIYYSQIVNDFQKGDIAEGYSVSREKKESFPLTVTSAQKNPTAFYLCASTAGQGIPGANVLTFGAGSRLTVL.

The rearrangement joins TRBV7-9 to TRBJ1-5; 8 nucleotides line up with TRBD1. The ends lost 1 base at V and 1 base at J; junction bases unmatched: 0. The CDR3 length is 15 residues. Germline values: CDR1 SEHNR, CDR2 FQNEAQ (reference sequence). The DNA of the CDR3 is TGTGCCAGCAGCTTAGGGACAGGGAGCAATCAGCCCCAGCATTTT. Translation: CASSLGTGSNQPQHF.

CDR3 in amino acids: CASAGLLSNQPQHF. The CDR3 nucleotides read TGTGCCAGCGCGGGGCTCCTTAGCAATCAGCCCCAGCATTTT. The chain uses TRBV28 and TRBJ1-5; a possible D gene is TRBD1 (5 bases). The CDR3 totals 14 residues. Trimming pared 8 bases from V and 0 bases from J, leaving 11 bases between. Germline V CDR1 and CDR2: MDHEN, SYDVKM.